This entry describes one T cell receptor beta chain. Antigen unknown. The sample belongs to a study of cytomegalovirus exposure and HLA in healthy donors. Germline assignment: CDR1 MDHEN and CDR2 SYDVKM. The CDR3 sequence is 14 residues long. Unmatched junction bases numbered 9, after V lost 7 bases and J lost 5 bases. Points from the study as a whole: A later analysis found most CMV-associated TCR beta chains apparently HLA-restricted. The authors listed about 170 TCR beta chains as cytomegalovirus-associated.

In the PCR, 60 Vbeta and 13 Jbeta primers were used. Produced via immunoSEQ multiplex PCR; TCRdb's table is partial and in-frame only. The sample holds more than 95,000 clones. Sequencing used PBMCs. The TCR originated in a man aged 18 to 29 in good health and CMV-seronegative. V gene TRBV28 combines with J gene TRBJ1-2, with 8 bases fitting TRBD1. The CDR3 sequence is CASTLRGRQYGYTF. CDR3 nucleotide sequence: TGTGCCAGCACCCTCAGGGGGCGCCAGTATGGCTACACCTTC.